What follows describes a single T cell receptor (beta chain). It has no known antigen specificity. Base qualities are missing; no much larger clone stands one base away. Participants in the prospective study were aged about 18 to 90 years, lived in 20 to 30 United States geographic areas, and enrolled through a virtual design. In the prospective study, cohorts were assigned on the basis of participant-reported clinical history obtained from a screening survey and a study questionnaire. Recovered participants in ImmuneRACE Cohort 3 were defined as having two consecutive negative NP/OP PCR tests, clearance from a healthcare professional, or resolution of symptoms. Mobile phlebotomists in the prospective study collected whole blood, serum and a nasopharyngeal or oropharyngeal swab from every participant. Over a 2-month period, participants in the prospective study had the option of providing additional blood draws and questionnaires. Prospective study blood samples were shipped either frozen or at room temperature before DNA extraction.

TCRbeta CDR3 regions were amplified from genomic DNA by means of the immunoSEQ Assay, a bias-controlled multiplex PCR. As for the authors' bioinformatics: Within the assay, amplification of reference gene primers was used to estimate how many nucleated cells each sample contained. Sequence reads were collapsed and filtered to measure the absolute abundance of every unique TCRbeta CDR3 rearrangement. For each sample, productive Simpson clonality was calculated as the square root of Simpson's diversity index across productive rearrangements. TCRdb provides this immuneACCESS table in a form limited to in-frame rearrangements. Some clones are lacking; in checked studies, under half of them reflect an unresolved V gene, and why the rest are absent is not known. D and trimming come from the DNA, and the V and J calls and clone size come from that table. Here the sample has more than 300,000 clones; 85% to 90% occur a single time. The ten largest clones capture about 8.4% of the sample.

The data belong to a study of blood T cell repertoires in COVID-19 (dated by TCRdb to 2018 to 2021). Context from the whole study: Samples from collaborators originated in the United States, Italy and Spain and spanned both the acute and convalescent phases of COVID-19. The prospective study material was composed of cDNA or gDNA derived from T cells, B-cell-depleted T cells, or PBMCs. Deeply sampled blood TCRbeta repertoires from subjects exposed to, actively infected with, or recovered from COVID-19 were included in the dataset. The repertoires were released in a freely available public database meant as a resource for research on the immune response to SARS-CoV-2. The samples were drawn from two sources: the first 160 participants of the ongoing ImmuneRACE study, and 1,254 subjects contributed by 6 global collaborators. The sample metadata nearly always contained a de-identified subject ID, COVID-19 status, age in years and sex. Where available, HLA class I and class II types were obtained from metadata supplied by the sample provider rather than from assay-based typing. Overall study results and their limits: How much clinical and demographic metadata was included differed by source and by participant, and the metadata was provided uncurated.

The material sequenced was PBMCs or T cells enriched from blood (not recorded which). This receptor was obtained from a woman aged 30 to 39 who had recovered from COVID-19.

The CDR3 has the sequence CASSIESGIYGYTF. Here is the DNA: TGTGCCAGTAGTATAGAGTCGGGTATCTATGGCTACACCTTC. The chain is made from TRBV19 and TRBJ1-2; the D gene identity is not certain. The germline ends are 9 bases apart after V is trimmed by 0 bases and J by 4 bases. There are 14 amino acids in the CDR3, from cysteine to phenylalanine inclusive. CDR3 DNA only is kept here, 42 bases in frame from base 1. Looking up the germline V gene (reference sequence) yields CDR1 LNHDA and CDR2 SQIVND.